The present entry profiles one T cell receptor beta chain with its context. This sample was taken from a study of shared clonotypes between healthy human individuals. As for the study in general: The study enrolled a couple of women and a few men aged 18 to 49.

Germline-derived CDR1 and CDR2 are MNHEY and SMNVEV (reference sequence). The CDR3 runs 15 residues. V was clipped by 0 bases and J by 5 bases, with 13 bases between them. The assay was immunoSEQ multiplex PCR, and TCRdb's table has in-frame clones only and misses some. The sample lists a few hundred thousand clones; approximately 97% were seen once. This chain connects TRBV27 to TRBJ1-2, with D perhaps TRBD1 (5 bases). The TCR was taken from a woman in her twenties or thirties in good health. Input material: naive CD4+ T cells sorted from blood. Regarding subset: CD45RA+ positively selected. The CDR3 sequence is CASSLSNRGRYGYTF. The CDR3 nucleotides read TGTGCCAGCAGTTTATCGAATCGGGGCCGGTATGGCTACACCTTC.